This TCR beta chain was captured in a study of glioma-infiltrating T cells. Notes on the study in general: Very few CDR3 sequences were shared between tissue and blood. Gliomas, especially low-grade, showed above-expected tissue-blood divergence; non-neoplastic patients showed below.

CDR3 length: 16 amino acids. The V gene lost 1 base and the J gene lost 7 bases, with 17 bases spanning the gap. The V gene's germline CDR1 is MNHNY and CDR2 SVGAGI (reference sequence). A note on this clonotype: The antigen is not known.

Amplification of TCR alpha and beta CDR3 regions from RNA used iRepertoire nested multiplex PCR. Each CDR3 protein gets one entry after TCRdb re-called the multiplex PCR reads with MiXCR. The data contain some 130,000 distinct CDR3 sequences, around 23% of them singletons. Material for sequencing was glioma tissue, nonneoplastic brain tissue, or PBMCs (not recorded which). The J gene is TRBJ2-1, the V gene TRBV6-6; D may be TRBD1 or TRBD2 (5 bases each). The receptor's source is a human donor with low-grade glioma or glioblastoma, undergoing nonglioma brain surgery, or in good health (not recorded which). The CDR3 DNA reads as TGTGCCAGCAGTTACTTGAAGGGACGAAGGGGAAATGAGCAGTTCTTC. Its translation is CASSYLKGRRGNEQFF.